The 22 T cell receptor beta chains below were found in one sample sequenced in a study of blood T cell repertoires in COVID-19. TCRdb keeps only in-frame clones here, not all; method: immunoSEQ multiplex PCR. The data show about 220,000 clones, about 91% seen once. What was sequenced was PBMCs or T cells enriched from blood (not recorded which). The receptors were sampled from a woman in her forties or fifties with acute COVID-19.

The chain recombines TRBV28 with TRBJ2-2; 11 bases are a match to TRBD2. The CDR3 has 23 amino acids. V dropped 2 bases and J dropped 5; count of bases not matched to a gene: 25. Germline CDR1 MDHEN, CDR2 SYDVKM. The CDR3 region is CASSLGPLGPLTSGTAGTGELFF. The CDR3 coding sequence is TGTGCCAGCAGTTTAGGGCCCCTTGGCCCCCTGACTAGCGGGACCGCGGGGACCGGGGAGCTGTTTTTT.

The V gene is TRBV30, the J gene TRBJ2-7, with TRBD2 identical over 10 bases. CDR3 length equals 15 residues. Per germline, CDR1 GTSNPN and CDR2 SVGIG (reference sequence). V lost 0 bases, J lost 6 bases, and 8 bases stayed unmatched. This CDR3 is CAWSVLAGDAGEQYF. In nucleotides, the CDR3 is TGTGCCTGGAGTGTTCTAGCGGGAGATGCGGGCGAGCAGTACTTC.

The rearrangement joins TRBV28 to TRBJ1-1; no firm D call. CDR1 and CDR2 (germline): MDHEN, SYDVKM. There are 14 residues in the CDR3. V was clipped by 3 bases and J by 8 bases, with 16 bases between them. The CDR3 here is CASSFLGLGWEAFF. The CDR3 nucleotides read TGTGCCAGCAGTTTCCTCGGACTGGGTTGGGAAGCTTTCTTT.

The rearrangement uses TRBV5-6 and TRBJ2-1; no firm D call. V was pared by 0 bases and J by 8 bases, with 3 bases between. The germline V gene has CDR1 SGHDT and CDR2 YYEEEE. The CDR3 consists of 11 residues. CDR3 in amino acids: CASSLVDEQFF. The CDR3 DNA reads as TGTGCCAGCAGCTTGGTAGATGAGCAGTTCTTC.

This clone has just a few counts. The chain uses TRBV19 and TRBJ1-1; D call uncertain. In germline, CDR1 is LNHDA, CDR2 SQIVND (reference sequence). The CDR3 is 10 amino acids. The CDR3 region is CAGRRTEAFF. As DNA, the CDR3 is TGTGCGGGCAGGAGGACTGAAGCTTTCTTT.

The chain employs TRBV13 and TRBJ2-7; TRBD1 agrees at 10 bases. Germline trimming cut 5 bases from V and 1 base from J; bases unmatched to any gene: 2. CDR1 and CDR2 (germline): PRHDT, FYEKMQ (reference sequence). The CDR3 sequence is 14 residues long. The DNA of the CDR3 is TGTGCCAGCAGCCGGGACAGGGGATCCTACGAGCAGTACTTC. Protein: CASSRDRGSYEQYF.

The genes are TRBV5-1 and TRBJ2-3; 7 bases fit TRBD2. This CDR3 region has 17 residues. The trim removed 1 base at V and 6 bases at J, leaving 14 bases unmatched. Germline CDR1 SGHRS, CDR2 YFSETQ. This CDR3 reads CASSLFLVGLSGDTQYF. Written as DNA, the CDR3 is TGCGCCAGCAGCTTGTTTTTGGTCGGACTTAGCGGGGATACGCAGTATTTT.

This chain joins TRBV2 and TRBJ2-1; 8 positions agree with TRBD2. Germline CDR1 SNHLY, CDR2 FYNNEI. The CDR3 spans 14 residues. V shed 3 bases, J shed 4 bases, and the junction held 2 bases outside the gene matches. The CDR3 nucleotides are TGTGCCAGCAGTGAGCGGGAGGCATACAATGAGCAGTTCTTC. Amino acids: CASSEREAYNEQFF.

This clone turned up a few times. The V gene is TRBV7-6, the J gene TRBJ2-2, with D perhaps TRBD2 (6 bases). The length of the CDR3 is 15 residues. The V end lost 4 bases, the J end lost 6 bases, and 15 bases lay between the germline ends. Germline-derived CDR1 and CDR2 are SGHVS and FNYEAQ. CDR3 in amino acids: CASSSRAGIAGELFF. CDR3 bases: TGTGCCAGCAGCTCCAGGGCGGGGATTGCCGGGGAGCTGTTTTTT.

The chain is built from TRBV5-1 and TRBJ1-4; D possibly corresponds to TRBD1 (5 bases). The V gene's germline CDR1 is SGHRS and CDR2 YFSETQ. The V gene lost 0 bases and the J gene lost 0 bases, with 18 bases spanning the gap. This CDR3 has 19 residues. The CDR3 sequence is CASSLACSFRVSTNEKLFF. The CDR3 DNA sequence: TGCGCCAGCAGCTTGGCTTGCTCTTTCAGGGTTTCAACTAATGAAAAACTGTTTTTT.

The rearrangement links TRBV6-5 to TRBJ2-7; D gene unclear. The CDR3 extends over 11 amino acids. Per the germline V gene, CDR1 is MNHEY and CDR2 is SVGAGI. The V end was cut by 7 bases, the J end by 5 bases, with 9 bases between. CDR3 sequence: CASTYADEQYF. CDR3 DNA sequence: TGTGCCAGCACCTACGCGGACGAGCAGTACTTC.

The chain joins TRBV6-4 to TRBJ1-6; D unclear. CDR1 and CDR2 from the germline V gene are MRHNA and SNTAGT. The CDR3 runs 13 residues. CDR3 amino acids: CAEGWEVNSPLHF. The CDR3 region has the DNA TGTGCGGAGGGCTGGGAGGTAAATTCACCCCTCCACTTT.

The chain employs TRBV7-3 and TRBJ2-7; 9 bases match TRBD2. The J segment lost 2 bases and the V segment lost 5 bases, leaving 7 bases of the junction unmatched. Germline CDR1 is SGHTA and CDR2 is FQGTGA. The CDR3 covers 15 residues. DNA for the CDR3: TGTGCCAGCAGCCCAGCGGGAGGAGTAGCCTACGAGCAGTACTTC. Its translation: CASSPAGGVAYEQYF.

This rearrangement joins TRBV15 to TRBJ2-3; perhaps TRBD2 as D (5 bases). The CDR3 has 19 residues. The germline CDR1 and CDR2 sequences are LNHNV and YYDKDF (reference sequence). V gave up 0 bases and J gave up 1 base, with 20 bases separating them. CDR3 sequence reads: CATSRERAGGPIRTDTQYF. DNA of the CDR3: TGTGCCACCAGCAGAGAGAGGGCAGGAGGCCCAATACGCACAGATACGCAGTATTTT.

The J gene is TRBJ2-7, the V gene TRBV2; 10 positions agree with TRBD1. The CDR3 length is 15 residues. Germline-derived CDR1 and CDR2 are SNHLY and FYNNEI. The V segment lost 6 bases and the J segment 5 bases; nucleotides outside the gene matches: 10. CDR3 loop: CASRHRDRGRDEQYF. The CDR3 DNA reads TGTGCCAGCAGGCACCGGGACAGGGGTCGCGACGAGCAGTACTTC.

J is TRBJ1-2 and V is TRBV14; a weak D match, TRBD1 (6 bases). The CDR3 contains 14 residues. From germline, CDR1 is SGHDN and CDR2 FVKESK. V lost 4 bases, J lost 7 bases, and 16 bases lay in between. CDR3 DNA sequence: TGTGCCAGCAGCCTGAACACGGGGGGCGGTGGCTACACCTTC. As protein: CASSLNTGGGGYTF.

The chain is built from TRBV6-5 and TRBJ2-7; 8 bases match TRBD2. The CDR3 runs to 15 residues. After removal of 7 bases from V and 3 bases from J, the junction contained 11 bases not matched to a gene. Germline V gene data show CDR1 as MNHEY and CDR2 as SVGAGI. The CDR3, as DNA: TGTGCCAGCAACCCGGGGGGGTCCCTTAGCTACGAGCAGTACTTC. It codes for CASNPGGSLSYEQYF.

CDR3 DNA: TGTGCCAGCAGTCGAATACTAGCGGGAGGGAGCAATGAGCAGTTCTTC. This translates into CASSRILAGGSNEQFF. V gene TRBV27 combines with J gene TRBJ2-1, with 13 bases fitting TRBD2. The germline V gene encodes CDR1 MNHEY and CDR2 SMNVEV (reference sequence). With V trimmed by 5 bases and J by 6 bases, 7 bases remained unmatched. CDR3 length equals 16 residues.

V usage is TRBV2 and J usage is TRBJ1-5; D is perhaps TRBD1 (5 bases). The germline V gene has CDR1 SNHLY and CDR2 FYNNEI. Trimming removed 4 bases at V and 3 bases at J, with 10 bases between. The CDR3 contains 14 residues. The CDR3 coding sequence is TGTGCCAGCAGTGTCAGGGTGTTCAATCAGCCCCAGCATTTT. Its protein product is CASSVRVFNQPQHF.

V usage is TRBV24-1 and J usage is TRBJ2-1, with a possible D match to TRBD1 (5 bases). The CDR3 runs 17 residues. V shed 1 base and J shed 6 bases, with 18 bases lying between them. From germline, CDR1 is KGHDR and CDR2 SFDVKD. This chain's CDR3 is CATSDLPTGAKGNEQFF. The CDR3 DNA follows: TGTGCCACCAGTGATTTACCTACAGGTGCTAAGGGCAATGAGCAGTTCTTC.

V gene TRBV18 combines with J gene TRBJ2-3, with D uncertain. V lost 3 bases and J 0 bases, leaving 13 bases between the germline ends. This CDR3 has 16 amino acids. Germline lookup yields CDR1 KGHSH and CDR2 LQKENI. This CDR3 reads CASSPRGADSTDTQYF. The CDR3 coding sequence is TGTGCCAGCTCACCCCGAGGCGCGGATAGCACAGATACGCAGTATTTT.

The chain employs TRBV5-1 and TRBJ1-1; D perhaps matches TRBD1 (6 bases). Germline CDR1 is SGHRS and CDR2 is YFSETQ. The length of the CDR3 is 15 residues. With 0 bases removed from V and 2 bases from J, the gap between germline ends came to 11 bases. CDR3 sequence reads: CASSLGDRLNTEAFF. Here the CDR3 DNA reads TGCGCCAGCAGCTTGGGCGACAGGCTTAACACTGAAGCTTTCTTT.